The source of this TCR beta chain is a study of T-cell memory formation after mild COVID-19. Across the study: TCR clusters were mostly confined to one donor each. Broader study findings: Certain responding clones were present in pre-infection memory, suggesting participation of cross-reactive memory. Contracting CD8+ clones were enriched in EMRA, CD4+ mainly in CM and EM.

This CDR3 has 11 amino acids. V was pared by 1 base and J by 4 bases, with 5 bases between. Looked up from germline, CDR1 is DFQATT and CDR2 is SNEGSKA (reference sequence). Constant-segment-primed 5'RACE gave TCR alpha and TCR beta cDNA libraries with sample barcodes and UMIs. TCRdb recomputed calls from the 5' RACE reads with MiXCR, one row per CDR3 protein. The data contain about 180,000 distinct CDR3 sequences, about a fifth of them singletons. Note on this clonotype: Antigen: not known.

Sequencing was performed on PBMCs or a T cell subset sorted from them (not recorded which). The receptor was derived from a man aged 18-30 years who had mild COVID-19 (a few samples of this study predate the infection). Cell type and time point are not known. The chain carries TRBV20-1 and TRBJ2-7; no clear D gene. CDR3 sequence reads: CSARGVYEQYV. CDR3 nucleotide sequence: TGCAGTGCTAGAGGGGTTTACGAGCAGTACGTC.